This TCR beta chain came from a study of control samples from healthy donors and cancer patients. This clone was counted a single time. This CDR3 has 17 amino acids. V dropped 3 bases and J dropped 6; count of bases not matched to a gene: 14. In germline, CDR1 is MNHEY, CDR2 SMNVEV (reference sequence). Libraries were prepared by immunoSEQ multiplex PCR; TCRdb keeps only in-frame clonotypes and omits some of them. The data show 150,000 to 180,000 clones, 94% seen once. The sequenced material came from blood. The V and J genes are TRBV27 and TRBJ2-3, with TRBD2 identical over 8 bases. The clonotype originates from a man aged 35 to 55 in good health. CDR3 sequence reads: CASSFTPPQRGMDTQYF. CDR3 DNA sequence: TGTGCCAGCAGTTTTACCCCCCCGCAGCGGGGGATGGATACGCAGTATTTT.